These T cell receptor beta chains were read from a single sample in a study of blood T cell repertoires in COVID-19. Data came from immunoSEQ multiplex PCR; TCRdb stores just in-frame clones and leaves some out. The sample shows 98,000 or so clones, 80% to 90% of them seen only once. Sequencing input: peripheral blood. The receptors derive from a man between 45 and 60 years old with acute or convalescent COVID-19. Both conserved end residues are trimmed from each CDR3.

13 TRBJ2-1 TRBV4-2 ASSHGGAGDNEQF
12 TRBJ2-7 TRBV18 ASSPLMGADEQY
13 TRBJ2-1 TRBV28 ASTPGPSGSNEQF
10 TRBJ2-7 TRBV28 ASTTDRAQQY
12 TRBJ2-7 TRBV7-8 ASSAGGATYEQY
11 TRBJ2-1 TRBV2 ASSTDSYNEQF
13 TRBJ1-2 TRBV6-5 ASSYSVTGTHGYT
12 TRBJ1-1 TRBV24-1 ATSRTGADTEAF
11 TRBJ2-1 TRBV18 ASSPHSEGEQF
14 TRBJ2-7 TRBV19 ASSRTSGRAMDEQY
12 TRBJ2-3 TRBV10-2 ASSDAGGTDTQY
14 TRBJ1-3 TRBV11-2 ASSLAKTGTGNTIY
13 TRBJ2-5 TRBV5-4 ASSVPGQGMETQY
11 TRBJ1-5 TRBV12-3/TRBV12-4 ASSLQSNQPQH
15 TRBJ1-4 TRBV19 ASSPRTGGTTNEKLF
12 TRBJ2-1 TRBV4-1 ASSFARGTHEQF
13 TRBJ1-6 TRBV18 ASSPGQLGGSALH
13 TRBJ1-5 TRBV6-6 ASSYETGGRQPQH
13 TRBJ1-3 TRBV7-9 ASSFPDRVVNTIY
15 TRBJ2-2 TRBV2 ASSEALAGELTGELF
11 TRBJ2-5 TRBV15 ATSSRGGETQY
11 TRBJ2-2 TRBV5-1 ASSGQNTGELF
12 TRBJ2-1 TRBV24-1 ATSQSGSPNEQF
12 TRBJ2-6 TRBV27 ASSHNSGANVLT
9 TRBJ2-1 TRBV7-8 ASSVTEEQF
15 TRBJ2-2 TRBV9 ASSATAGGFRTGELF
12 TRBJ1-2 TRBV5-1 ASSLGFSGDGYT
12 TRBJ2-7 TRBV5-1 ASSFEESSYEQY
13 TRBJ2-2 TRBV6-5 ASSWGGLNTGELF